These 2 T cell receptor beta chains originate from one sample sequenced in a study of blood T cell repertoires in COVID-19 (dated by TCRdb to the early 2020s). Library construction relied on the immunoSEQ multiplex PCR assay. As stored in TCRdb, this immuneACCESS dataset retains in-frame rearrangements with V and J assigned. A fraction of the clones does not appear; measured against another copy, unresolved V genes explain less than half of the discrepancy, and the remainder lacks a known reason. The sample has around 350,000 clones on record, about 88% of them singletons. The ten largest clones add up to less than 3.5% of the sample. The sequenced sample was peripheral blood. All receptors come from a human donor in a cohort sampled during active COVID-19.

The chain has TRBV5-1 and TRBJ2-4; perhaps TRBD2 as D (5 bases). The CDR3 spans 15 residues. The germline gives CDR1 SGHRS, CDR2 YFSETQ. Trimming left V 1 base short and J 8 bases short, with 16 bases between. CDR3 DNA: TGCGCCAGCAGCTTGACAACTCGGGAAACGGACATTCAGTACTTC. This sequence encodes CASSLTTRETDIQYF.

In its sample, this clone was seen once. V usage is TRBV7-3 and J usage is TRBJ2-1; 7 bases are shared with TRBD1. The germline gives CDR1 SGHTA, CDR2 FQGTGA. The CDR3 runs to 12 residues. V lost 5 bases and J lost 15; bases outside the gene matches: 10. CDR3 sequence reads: CASSPTGTVVFF. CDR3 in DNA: TGTGCCAGCAGCCCTACCGGGACAGTGGTGTTCTTC.